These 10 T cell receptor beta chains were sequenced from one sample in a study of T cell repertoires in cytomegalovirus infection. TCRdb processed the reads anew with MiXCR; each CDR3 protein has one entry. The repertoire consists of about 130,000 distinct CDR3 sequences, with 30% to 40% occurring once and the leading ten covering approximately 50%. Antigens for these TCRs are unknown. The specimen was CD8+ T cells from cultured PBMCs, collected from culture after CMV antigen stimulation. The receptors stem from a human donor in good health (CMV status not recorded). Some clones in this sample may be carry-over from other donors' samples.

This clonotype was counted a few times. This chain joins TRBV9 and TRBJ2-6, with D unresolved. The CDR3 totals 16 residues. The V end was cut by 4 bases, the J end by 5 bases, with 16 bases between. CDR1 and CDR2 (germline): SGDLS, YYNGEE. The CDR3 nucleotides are TGTGCCAGCAGCCCCTCTTTGTTCATACGGGCCAACGTCCTGACTTTC. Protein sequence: CASSPSLFIRANVLTF.

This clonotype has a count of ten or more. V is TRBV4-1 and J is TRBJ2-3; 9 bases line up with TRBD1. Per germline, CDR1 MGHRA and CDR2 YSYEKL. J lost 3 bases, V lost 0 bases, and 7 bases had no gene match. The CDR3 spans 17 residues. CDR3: CASSQDRTGGLTDTQYF. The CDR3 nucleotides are TGCGCCAGCAGCCAAGATCGCACAGGGGGCTTAACAGATACGCAGTATTTT.

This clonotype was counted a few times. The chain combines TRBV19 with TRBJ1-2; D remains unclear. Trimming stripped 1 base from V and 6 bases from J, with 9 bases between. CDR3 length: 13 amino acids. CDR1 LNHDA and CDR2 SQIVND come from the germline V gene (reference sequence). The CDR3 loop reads CASSIGLLNGYTF. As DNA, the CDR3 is TGTGCCAGTAGTATAGGACTTCTAAATGGCTACACCTTC.

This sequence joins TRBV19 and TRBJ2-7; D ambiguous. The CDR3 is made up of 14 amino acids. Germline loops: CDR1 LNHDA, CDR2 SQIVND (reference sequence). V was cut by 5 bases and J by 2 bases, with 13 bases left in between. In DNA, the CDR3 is TGTGCCAGTAGTCAGTATCGAGGTCCCTACGAGCAGTACTTC. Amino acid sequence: CASSQYRGPYEQYF.

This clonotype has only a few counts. In DNA form, the CDR3 reads TGTGCCAGCAGTTCGGACAAGAACACTGAAGCTTTCTTT. It specifies CASSSDKNTEAFF. The V call is TRBV6-2 or TRBV6-3, the J call TRBJ1-1; tentatively, D is TRBD1 (5 bases). Germline V CDR1 and CDR2: MNHEY, SVGEGT. The CDR3 sequence is 13 residues long. Deletions cut 4 bases from V and 1 base from J, with 7 bases between.

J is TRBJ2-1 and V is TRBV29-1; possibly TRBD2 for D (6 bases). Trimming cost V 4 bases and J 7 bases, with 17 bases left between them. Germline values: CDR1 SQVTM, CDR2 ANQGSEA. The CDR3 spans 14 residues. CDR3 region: CSVGRDSVWNEQFF. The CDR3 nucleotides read TGCAGCGTTGGAAGGGACTCCGTTTGGAATGAGCAGTTCTTC.

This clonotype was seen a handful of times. CDR3 bases: TGTGCCACCAGCGTAGGACCTTCTGAAGCTTTCTTT. Encoded protein: CATSVGPSEAFF. The chain couples TRBV15 to TRBJ1-1; D is unresolved. Germline V gene sequence: CDR1 LNHNV, CDR2 YYDKDF (reference sequence). V lost 5 bases to trimming and J lost 6 bases, with 10 bases between them. The CDR3 runs 12 residues.

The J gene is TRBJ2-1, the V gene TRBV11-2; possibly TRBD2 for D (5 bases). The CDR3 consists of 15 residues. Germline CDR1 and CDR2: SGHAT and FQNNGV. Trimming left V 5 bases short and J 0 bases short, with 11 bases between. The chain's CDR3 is CASSARERSYNEQFF. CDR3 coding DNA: TGTGCCAGCAGCGCCCGGGAACGCTCCTACAATGAGCAGTTCTTC.

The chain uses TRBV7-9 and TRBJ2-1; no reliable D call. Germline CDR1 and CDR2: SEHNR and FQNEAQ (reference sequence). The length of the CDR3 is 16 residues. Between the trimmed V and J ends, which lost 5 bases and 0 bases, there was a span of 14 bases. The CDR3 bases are TGTGCCAGCAGCGGACGGTTGTGGGGCTCCTACAATGAGCAGTTCTTC. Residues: CASSGRLWGSYNEQFF. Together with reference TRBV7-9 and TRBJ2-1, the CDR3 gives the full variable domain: DTGVSQNPRHKITKRGQNVTFRCDPISEHNRLYWYRQTLGQGPEFLTYFQNEAQLEKSRLLSDRFSAERPKGSFSTLEIQRTEQGDSAMYLCASSGRLWGSYNEQFFGPGTRLTVL.

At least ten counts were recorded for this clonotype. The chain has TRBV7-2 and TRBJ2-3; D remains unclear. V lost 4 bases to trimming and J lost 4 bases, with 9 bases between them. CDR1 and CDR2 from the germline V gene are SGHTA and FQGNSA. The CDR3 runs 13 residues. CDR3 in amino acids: CASSSHTADTQYF. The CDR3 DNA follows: TGTGCCAGCAGCTCACACACCGCAGATACGCAGTATTTT.